This TCR beta chain was found in a study of CD8 T cells in Susac syndrome. A quantity of about 0.5 to 1 ug RNA underwent reverse transcription using random hexamers. One entry per CDR3 protein, called by TCRdb with MiXCR from the immunoSEQ multiplex PCR reads. Here the sample spans 120,000 or so distinct CDR3 sequences, 93% being singletons. Germline values: CDR1 ENHRY, CDR2 SYGVKD. Trimming pared 7 bases from V and 4 bases from J, leaving 11 bases between. There are 13 residues in the CDR3. This sequence was found in a human donor with multiple sclerosis. The sample comprised CD4+ T cells from PBMCs. The chain has TRBV10-3 and TRBJ1-5, with a tentative D call TRBD1 (5 bases). The CDR3 bases are TGTGCCATCACTCCGACAGAAAATCAGCCCCAGCATTTT. Protein product: CAITPTENQPQHF.